The source of this T cell receptor beta chain is a study of T cell clonotyping in hematopoietic cell transplantation. Profiling relied on immunoSEQ multiplex PCR, and the TCRdb table lists in-frame clones only, not all of them. The data hold more than 65,000 clones, with 85% to 95% observed a single time. The length of the CDR3 is 14 residues. Germline CDR1 and CDR2: ENHRY and SYGVKD. V was cut by 0 bases and J by 4 bases, with 7 bases left in between. The rearrangement links TRBV10-3 to TRBJ1-5; D is undetermined. This receptor was taken from a man in his fifties in good health. Some clones in this sample may be carry-over from other donors' samples. The specimen sequenced was peripheral blood mononuclear cells. The CDR3 region has the DNA TGTGCCATCAGTGAGTCGACGGAGAATCAGCCCCAGCATTTT. Its protein is CAISESTENQPQHF.